Below, 31 T cell receptor beta chains from the same sample are listed, as sequenced in a study of blood T cell repertoires in COVID-19. The method was immunoSEQ multiplex PCR; TCRdb's version includes in-frame clones alone and lacks a portion of them. The table shows 280,000 or so clones, with around 89% occurring only once. Sequencing used PBMCs or T cells enriched from blood (not recorded which). The source of these receptors is a woman between 18 and 29 years old with acute COVID-19.

The gene calls are TRBV6-4 and TRBJ1-5, with D maybe TRBD1 (5 bases). The CDR3 consists of 16 residues. V shed 8 bases and J shed 4 bases, with 21 bases lying between them. Germline-derived CDR1 and CDR2 are MRHNA and SNTAGT. This CDR3 reads CASEQPGLGRNQPQHF. CDR3 DNA: TGTGCCAGCGAGCAACCGGGACTAGGGAGGAATCAGCCCCAGCATTTT.

V usage is TRBV9 and J usage is TRBJ2-7; TRBD2 matches at 13 bases. V was pared by 4 bases and J by 7 bases, with 8 bases of the junction left unmatched. Germline V CDR1 and CDR2: SGDLS, YYNGEE. The CDR3 runs 15 residues. CDR3 loop: CASSPGLAGDGEQYF. CDR3 bases: TGTGCCAGCAGCCCAGGACTAGCGGGAGACGGTGAGCAGTACTTC.

The chain joins TRBV5-6 to TRBJ2-5; possibly TRBD1 for D (5 bases). Germline V lookup: CDR1 SGHDT, CDR2 YYEEEE. V dropped 3 bases and J dropped 0 bases, with 18 bases sitting between them. The CDR3 has 17 residues. Here the CDR3 DNA reads TGTGCCAGCAGCTCTTTAGGGGCAGGCGGTTACCAAGAGACCCAGTACTTC. Translated, it gives CASSSLGAGGYQETQYF.

This chain connects TRBV9 to TRBJ2-1, with a weak D call TRBD1 (5 bases). The CDR3 has 13 amino acids. CDR1 and CDR2 from the germline V gene are SGDLS and YYNGEE. With 0 bases removed from V and 8 bases from J, the gap between germline ends came to 9 bases. The CDR3 loop reads CASSVVQQDEQFF. The CDR3 DNA is TGTGCCAGCAGCGTAGTTCAACAGGATGAGCAGTTCTTC.

The J gene is TRBJ2-1, the V gene TRBV20-1; D perhaps matches TRBD2 (5 bases). Germline assignment: CDR1 DFQATT and CDR2 SNEGSKA (reference sequence). This CDR3 spans 11 amino acids. The CDR3 protein is CGSPSYNEQFF. The DNA of the CDR3 is TGCGGGAGTCCCTCCTACAATGAGCAGTTCTTC.

The chain has TRBV6-9 and TRBJ1-5; D not resolved. The V end lost 1 base, the J end lost 6 bases, and 16 bases lay between the germline ends. This CDR3 spans 16 amino acids. Germline V gene lookup returns CDR1 MNHGY and CDR2 SVAAGI. CDR3 sequence reads: CASSYCAPPSGQPQHF. The CDR3 DNA sequence: TGTGCCAGCAGTTATTGTGCCCCCCCGTCAGGTCAGCCCCAGCATTTT.

The chain uses TRBV28 and TRBJ1-4; D may be TRBD1 (5 bases). This CDR3 comprises 14 residues. Germline V gene sequence: CDR1 MDHEN, CDR2 SYDVKM. Trimming shortened V by 3 bases and J by 3 bases, and 8 bases separated the two germline ends. The CDR3 region is CASSLEGANEKLFF. DNA of the CDR3: TGTGCCAGCAGTTTGGAAGGGGCTAATGAAAAACTGTTTTTT.

The genes are TRBV12-3 or TRBV12-4 and TRBJ2-1; D not resolved. V dropped 5 bases and J dropped 6 bases, with 8 bases sitting between them. The CDR3 contains 12 residues. In DNA form, the CDR3 reads TGTGCCAGCAGTCTCAATAGCAATGAGCAGTTCTTC. Protein: CASSLNSNEQFF.

The V call is TRBV5-1, the J call TRBJ2-2; TRBD2 aligns across 9 bases. The CDR3 runs to 17 residues. The V and J ends lost 3 bases and 3 bases, in that order; junction bases with no gene match: 9. Germline V CDR1 and CDR2: SGHRS, YFSETQ. The CDR3 here is CASSSPHGTSHTGELFF. CDR3 bases: TGCGCCAGCAGCTCTCCCCACGGGACTAGCCACACCGGGGAGCTGTTTTTT.

This clone was detected once. This sequence joins TRBV19 and TRBJ1-4; 7 positions match TRBD1. Trimming cost V 3 bases and J 0 bases; bases outside gene matches: 4. CDR1 LNHDA and CDR2 SQIVND come from the germline V gene (reference sequence). This CDR3 is 16 amino acids long. Here the CDR3 DNA reads TGTGCCAGTAGTATTTCCGGGACAGCAACTAATGAAAAACTGTTTTTT. This gives the protein CASSISGTATNEKLFF.

This rearrangement joins TRBV12-2 to TRBJ2-1; the D call in the table, TRBD1, was not verified against the DNA. TRBV12-2 is a listed pseudogene. The CDR3 is 21 residues long. For the CDR3, the DNA is TGTGCAAGTCGCTTAGCGAAGGGACAGGAGAACGGGAGACGCTCCTACAATGAGCAGTTCTTC. This encodes CASRLAKGQENGRRSYNEQFF.

The chain links TRBV6-2 or TRBV6-3 to TRBJ2-5; tentatively, D is TRBD1 (5 bases). This CDR3 has 15 residues. V gave up 2 bases and J gave up 5 bases, with 15 bases separating them. Looked up from germline, CDR1 is MNHEY and CDR2 is SVGEGT. The CDR3 reads CASSYEQGLGETQYF. Here the CDR3 DNA reads TGTGCCAGCAGTTACGAGCAGGGATTGGGGGAGACCCAGTACTTC.

V is TRBV24-1 and J is TRBJ2-1; 9 positions agree with TRBD1. CDR1 and CDR2 (germline): KGHDR, SFDVKD. This CDR3 contains 15 residues. The V gene end was trimmed by 3 bases and the J gene end by 10 bases; junction bases not matched to a gene: 9. CDR3 loop: CATSDLGTGLEEQFF. The CDR3 DNA reads as TGTGCCACCAGTGATCTAGGGACAGGGTTGGAAGAGCAGTTCTTC.

The chain links TRBV5-6 to TRBJ2-3; D gene uncertain. In germline, CDR1 is SGHDT, CDR2 YYEEEE. The CDR3 consists of 15 residues. Trimming took 3 bases from V and 1 from J, leaving 12 bases between them. The CDR3 DNA is TGTGCCAGCAGCTGGAATCCGACTGGCACAGATACGCAGTATTTT. It codes for CASSWNPTGTDTQYF.

The V gene is TRBV15, the J gene TRBJ2-3; no reliable D call. The germline V gene encodes CDR1 LNHNV and CDR2 YYDKDF (reference sequence). V was cut by 6 bases and J by 5 bases, with 12 bases left in between. The CDR3 loop spans 13 amino acids. CDR3 sequence reads: CATRKELQDTQYF. CDR3 in DNA: TGTGCCACCAGAAAAGAGCTCCAAGATACGCAGTATTTT.

The chain links TRBV5-1 to TRBJ2-3, with 9 bases fitting TRBD2. Germline V gene data show CDR1 as SGHRS and CDR2 as YFSETQ. The J segment lost 3 bases and the V segment lost 3 bases, leaving 5 bases of the junction unmatched. CDR3 length: 15 residues. The CDR3 DNA is TGCGCCAGCAGCTCGACTAGCGGACAAACAGATACGCAGTATTTT. Translating it yields CASSSTSGQTDTQYF.

This clone was observed a single time. The chain is built from TRBV7-2 and TRBJ2-7; 8 nucleotides align to TRBD1. CDR3 size: 13 residues. Trimming removed 4 bases from V and 4 bases from J; junction bases left unmatched: 3. Germline V gene data show CDR1 as SGHTA and CDR2 as FQGNSA. The CDR3 loop is CASSWTGPYEQYF. The DNA for the CDR3 is TGTGCCAGCAGCTGGACAGGGCCATACGAGCAGTACTTC.

This chain uses TRBV11-3 with TRBJ2-2; 11 bases map to TRBD1. The CDR3 length is 16 residues. The V gene's germline CDR1 is SGHNT and CDR2 YENEEA. V was clipped by 5 bases and J by 3 bases; unmatched bases: 5. The CDR3 DNA is TGTGCCAGCAGCCCAGGACAGGGGGCGGACACCGGGGAGCTGTTTTTT. Translating gives CASSPGQGADTGELFF.

The CDR3 reads CATSARVPDTQYF. The CDR3 DNA follows: TGTGCCACCAGCGCAAGAGTTCCAGATACGCAGTATTTT. The V gene is TRBV15, the J gene TRBJ2-3; unclear D gene. Between the trimmed V and J ends, which lost 5 bases and 4 bases, there was a span of 10 bases. The CDR3 is 13 amino acids. Germline V CDR1 and CDR2: LNHNV, YYDKDF (reference sequence).

The sample holds many counts of this clone. The gene calls are TRBV11-2 and TRBJ2-5, with TRBD2 matching 15 bases. Per the germline V gene, CDR1 is SGHAT and CDR2 is FQNNGV. V lost 4 bases and J lost 11; bases outside the gene matches: 11. The CDR3 extends over 16 amino acids. The CDR3 reads CASSSEGLAGGRSQYF. The CDR3 coding sequence is TGTGCCAGCAGCTCCGAGGGACTAGCGGGAGGTAGATCTCAGTACTTC. The full variable domain, its missing parts supplied by reference TRBV11-2 and TRBJ2-5, is EAGVAQSPRYKIIEKRQSVAFWCNPISGHATLYWYQQILGQGPKLLIQFQNNGVVDDSQLPKDRFSAERLKGVDSTLKIQPAKLEDSAVYLCASSSEGLAGGRSQYFGPGTRLLVL.

The V gene is TRBV7-8, the J gene TRBJ2-3; D unclear. Germline V gene lookup returns CDR1 SGHVS and CDR2 FQNEAQ. V was shortened by 5 bases and J by 2 bases, with 8 bases between the two germline ends. This CDR3 spans 13 amino acids. This CDR3 reads CASSPRFTDTQYF. For the CDR3, the DNA is TGTGCCAGCAGCCCCCGGTTCACAGATACGCAGTATTTT.

The V call is TRBV18, the J call TRBJ2-1; 9 bases are a match to TRBD2. With V trimmed by 5 bases and J by 4 bases, 6 bases remained unmatched. Germline lookup yields CDR1 KGHSH and CDR2 LQKENI. The CDR3 consists of 15 residues. Here the CDR3 reads CASSSGTSMYNEQFF. The CDR3 bases are TGTGCCAGCTCATCCGGGACTAGCATGTACAATGAGCAGTTCTTC. The variable domain in full, with the rest retrieved from reference TRBV18 and TRBJ2-1, is NAGVMQNPRHLVRRRGQEARLRCSPMKGHSHVYWYRQLPEEGLKFMVYLQKENIIDESGMPKERFSAEFPKEGPSILRIQQVVRGDSAAYFCASSSGTSMYNEQFFGPGTRLTVL.

The chain has TRBV20-1 and TRBJ2-7; the D gene is possibly TRBD2 (5 bases). The V gene's germline CDR1 is DFQATT and CDR2 SNEGSKA (reference sequence). This CDR3 has 11 amino acids. Between the trimmed V and J ends, which lost 1 base and 11 bases, there was a span of 12 bases. This chain's CDR3 is CSARGQTEEYF. The CDR3 DNA sequence: TGCAGTGCTAGAGGACAAACGGAGGAGTACTTC.

The chain joins TRBV11-2 to TRBJ2-7; 8 bases line up with TRBD1. The CDR3 totals 16 residues. V dropped 1 base and J dropped 0; count of bases not matched to a gene: 5. Germline V gene sequence: CDR1 SGHAT, CDR2 FQNNGV. CDR3 protein: CASSLAGQDLSYEQYF. The CDR3 DNA is TGTGCCAGCAGCTTAGCGGGACAGGACCTCTCCTACGAGCAGTACTTC.

This clone occurred once. The rearrangement joins TRBV7-9 to TRBJ1-2, with no clear D. Looked up from germline, CDR1 is SEHNR and CDR2 is FQNEAQ (reference sequence). CDR3 size: 14 residues. V was clipped by 2 bases and J by 4 bases, with 11 bases between them. The CDR3 region is CASSLNAGGYGYTF. DNA of the CDR3: TGTGCCAGCAGCTTAAACGCAGGTGGCTATGGCTACACCTTC.

This clone has just one count. The V call is TRBV4-3, the J call TRBJ2-7, with D maybe TRBD1 (5 bases). Germline CDR1 LGHNA, CDR2 YSLEER. Trimming cost V 3 bases and J 7 bases, with 13 bases left between them. CDR3 size: 13 residues. CDR3 bases: TGCGCCAGCAGCCAGCTGACTTCAGGGGAGCAGTACTTC. Amino acids: CASSQLTSGEQYF.

CDR3 DNA: TGTGCCAGCTCACGGGACAGGGACAGCGAGCAGTTCTTC. As protein: CASSRDRDSEQFF. The rearrangement uses TRBV18 and TRBJ2-1; the match to TRBD1 covers 9 bases. This CDR3 spans 13 amino acids. The junction had 5 bases not matched to a gene; V was cut back by 4 bases and J by 10 bases. Germline assignment: CDR1 KGHSH and CDR2 LQKENI.

The V call is TRBV11-2, the J call TRBJ1-4; TRBD1 aligns across 8 bases. With V trimmed by 1 base and J by 8 bases, 9 bases remained unmatched. The CDR3 sequence is 16 residues long. Germline assignment: CDR1 SGHAT and CDR2 FQNNGV. The CDR3 spells CASSLGARQGREKLFF. As DNA, the CDR3 is TGTGCCAGCAGCTTAGGGGCCCGACAGGGGAGGGAAAAACTGTTTTTT.

The J gene is TRBJ1-1, the V gene TRBV7-9, with 8 bases identical to TRBD1. V dropped 5 bases and J dropped 4; count of bases not matched to a gene: 15. This CDR3 is 17 amino acids long. CDR1 is SEHNR and CDR2 is FQNEAQ in the germline V gene (reference sequence). The CDR3 DNA reads TGTGCCAGCAGCCAGGACAGGGACGGATATTGGGGCACTGAAGCTTTCTTT. Translation gives CASSQDRDGYWGTEAFF.

This chain joins TRBV19 and TRBJ2-7; 7 bases are a match to TRBD1. Germline-derived CDR1 and CDR2 are LNHDA and SQIVND (reference sequence). The V segment lost 8 bases and the J segment 0 bases; nucleotides outside the gene matches: 10. This CDR3 contains 15 residues. CDR3 residues: CASGSHRGSSYEQYF. The DNA of the CDR3 is TGTGCCAGTGGATCTCACAGGGGTAGCTCCTACGAGCAGTACTTC.

This clone was seen once. The chain combines TRBV21-1 with TRBJ1-2. TRBV21-1 is termed a pseudogene. The CDR3 has 15 residues. CDR3 residues: CASSKDGPTREGYTF. The CDR3, as DNA: TGTGCCAGCAGCAAAGACGGACCGACTCGGGAAGGCTACACCTTC.